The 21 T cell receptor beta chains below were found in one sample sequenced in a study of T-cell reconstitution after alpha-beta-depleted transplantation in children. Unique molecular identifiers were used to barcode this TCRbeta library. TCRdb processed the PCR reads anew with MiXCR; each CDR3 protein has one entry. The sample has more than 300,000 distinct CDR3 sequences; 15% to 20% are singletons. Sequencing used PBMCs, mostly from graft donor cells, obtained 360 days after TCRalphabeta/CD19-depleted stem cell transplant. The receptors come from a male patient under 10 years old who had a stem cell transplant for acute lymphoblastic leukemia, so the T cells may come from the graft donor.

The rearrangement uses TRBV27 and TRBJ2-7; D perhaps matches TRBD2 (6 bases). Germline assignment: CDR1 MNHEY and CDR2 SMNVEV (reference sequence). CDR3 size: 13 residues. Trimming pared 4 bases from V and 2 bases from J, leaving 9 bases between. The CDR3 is CASSSGAAYEQYF. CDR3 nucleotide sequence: TGTGCCAGCAGTTCGGGAGCAGCCTACGAGCAGTACTTC.

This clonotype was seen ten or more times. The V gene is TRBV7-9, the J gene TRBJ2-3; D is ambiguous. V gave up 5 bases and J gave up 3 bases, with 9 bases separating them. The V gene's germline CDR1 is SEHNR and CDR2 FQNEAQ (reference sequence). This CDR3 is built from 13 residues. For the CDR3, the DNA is TGTGCCAGCAGCCTCCAGGCAACAGATACGCAGTATTTT. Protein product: CASSLQATDTQYF.

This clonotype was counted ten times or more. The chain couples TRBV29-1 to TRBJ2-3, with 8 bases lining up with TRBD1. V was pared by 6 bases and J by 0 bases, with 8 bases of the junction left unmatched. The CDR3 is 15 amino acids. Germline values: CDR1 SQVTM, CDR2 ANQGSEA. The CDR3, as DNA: TGCAGCGTCGGCAGTACAGGGGGTAGCACAGATACGCAGTATTTT. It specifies CSVGSTGGSTDTQYF.

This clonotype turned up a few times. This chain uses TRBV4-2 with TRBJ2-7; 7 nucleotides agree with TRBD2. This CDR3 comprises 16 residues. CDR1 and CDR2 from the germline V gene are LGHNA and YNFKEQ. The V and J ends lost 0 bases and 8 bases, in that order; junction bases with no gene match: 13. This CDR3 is CASSQEWSGIGFQQYF. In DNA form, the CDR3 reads TGTGCCAGCAGCCAAGAATGGAGCGGGATCGGTTTCCAGCAGTACTTC.

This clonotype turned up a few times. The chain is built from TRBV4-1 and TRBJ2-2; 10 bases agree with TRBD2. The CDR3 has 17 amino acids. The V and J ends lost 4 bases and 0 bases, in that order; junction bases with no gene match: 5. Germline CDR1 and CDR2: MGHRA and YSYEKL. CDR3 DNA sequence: TGCGCCAGCAGCCTAGGACTAGCGGCCGCGAACACCGGGGAGCTGTTTTTT. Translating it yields CASSLGLAAANTGELFF.

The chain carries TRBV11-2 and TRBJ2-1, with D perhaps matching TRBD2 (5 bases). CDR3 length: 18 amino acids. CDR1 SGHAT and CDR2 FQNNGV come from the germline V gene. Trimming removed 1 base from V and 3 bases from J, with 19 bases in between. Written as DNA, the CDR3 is TGTGCCAGCAGCTTAGGATCGTGGGAGCGCCCTGACTACAATGAGCAGTTCTTC. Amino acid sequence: CASSLGSWERPDYNEQFF. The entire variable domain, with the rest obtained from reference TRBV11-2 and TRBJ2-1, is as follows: EAGVAQSPRYKIIEKRQSVAFWCNPISGHATLYWYQQILGQGPKLLIQFQNNGVVDDSQLPKDRFSAERLKGVDSTLKIQPAKLEDSAVYLCASSLGSWERPDYNEQFFGPGTRLTVL.

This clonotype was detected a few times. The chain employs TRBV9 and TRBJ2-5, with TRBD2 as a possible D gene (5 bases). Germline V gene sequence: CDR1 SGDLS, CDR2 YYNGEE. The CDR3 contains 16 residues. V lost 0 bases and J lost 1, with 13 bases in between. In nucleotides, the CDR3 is TGTGCCAGCAGCGTAGAGGGAGACCCCCTCCAAGAGACCCAGTACTTC. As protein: CASSVEGDPLQETQYF.

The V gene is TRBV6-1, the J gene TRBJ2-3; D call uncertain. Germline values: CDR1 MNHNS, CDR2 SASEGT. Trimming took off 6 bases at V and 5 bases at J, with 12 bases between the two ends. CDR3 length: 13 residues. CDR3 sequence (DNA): TGTGCCAGCAGACGGGTTCGAGGAGATACGCAGTATTTT. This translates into CASRRVRGDTQYF.

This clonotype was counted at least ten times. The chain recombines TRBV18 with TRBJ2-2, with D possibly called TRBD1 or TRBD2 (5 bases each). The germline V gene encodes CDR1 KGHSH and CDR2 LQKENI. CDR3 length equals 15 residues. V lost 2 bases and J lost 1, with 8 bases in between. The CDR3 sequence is CASSPWDENTGELFF. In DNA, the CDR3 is TGTGCCAGCTCACCATGGGACGAGAACACCGGGGAGCTGTTTTTT.

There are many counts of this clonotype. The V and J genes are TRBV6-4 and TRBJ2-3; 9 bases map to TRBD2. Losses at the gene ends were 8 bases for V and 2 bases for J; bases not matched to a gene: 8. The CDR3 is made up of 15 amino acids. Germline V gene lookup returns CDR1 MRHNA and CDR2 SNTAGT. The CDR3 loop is CASATGTSLTDTQYF. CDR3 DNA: TGTGCCAGCGCAACCGGGACTAGCCTCACAGATACGCAGTATTTT.

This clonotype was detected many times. The CDR3 DNA follows: TGTGCCAGCAGTTTCGGCAGGGCCTATGGCTACACCTTC. The encoded protein is CASSFGRAYGYTF. The chain employs TRBV12-3 or TRBV12-4 and TRBJ1-2; TRBD1 might be the D (5 bases). Trimming took 3 bases from V and 4 from J, leaving 9 bases between them. The CDR3 extends over 13 amino acids.

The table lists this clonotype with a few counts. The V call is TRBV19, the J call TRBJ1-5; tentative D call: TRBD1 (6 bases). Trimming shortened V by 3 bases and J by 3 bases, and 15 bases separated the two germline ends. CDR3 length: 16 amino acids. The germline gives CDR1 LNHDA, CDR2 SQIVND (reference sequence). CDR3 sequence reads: CASSIGQGTYNQPQHF. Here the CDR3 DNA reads TGTGCCAGTAGTATTGGGCAGGGGACCTACAATCAGCCCCAGCATTTT.

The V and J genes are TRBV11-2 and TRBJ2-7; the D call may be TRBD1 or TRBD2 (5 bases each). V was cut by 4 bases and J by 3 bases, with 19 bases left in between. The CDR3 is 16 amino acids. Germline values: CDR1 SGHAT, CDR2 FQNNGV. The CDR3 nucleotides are TGTGCCAGCAGCTCAACCTCGGGACGTAGGCTCTACGAGCAGTACTTC. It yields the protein CASSSTSGRRLYEQYF.

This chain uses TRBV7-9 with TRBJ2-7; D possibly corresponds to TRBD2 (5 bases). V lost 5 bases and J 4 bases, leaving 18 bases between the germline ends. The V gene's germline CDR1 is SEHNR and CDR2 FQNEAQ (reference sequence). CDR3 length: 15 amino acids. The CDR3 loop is CASSPRGSAIYEQYF. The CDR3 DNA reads TGTGCCAGCAGCCCCCGGGGTAGCGCGATTTACGAGCAGTACTTC.

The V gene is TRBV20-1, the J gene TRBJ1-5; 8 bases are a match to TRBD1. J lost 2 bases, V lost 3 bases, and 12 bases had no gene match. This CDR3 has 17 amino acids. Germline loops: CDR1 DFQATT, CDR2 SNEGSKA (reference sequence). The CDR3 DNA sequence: TGCAGTGCTAGTCTACAGGGGGTATATACTGGCAATCAGCCCCAGCATTTT. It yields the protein CSASLQGVYTGNQPQHF.

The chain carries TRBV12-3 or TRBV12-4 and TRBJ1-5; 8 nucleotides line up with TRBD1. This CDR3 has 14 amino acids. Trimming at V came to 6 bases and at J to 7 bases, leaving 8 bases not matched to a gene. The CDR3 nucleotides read TGTGCCAGCAGCACCCAGGGGGCGAGACAGCCCCAGCATTTT. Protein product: CASSTQGARQPQHF.

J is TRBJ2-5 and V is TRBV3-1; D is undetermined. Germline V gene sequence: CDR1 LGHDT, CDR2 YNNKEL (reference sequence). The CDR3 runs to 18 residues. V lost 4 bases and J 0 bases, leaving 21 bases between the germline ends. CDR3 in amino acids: CASSPERRARHHQETQYF. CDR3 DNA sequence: TGTGCCAGCAGCCCCGAACGGCGCGCACGTCACCACCAAGAGACCCAGTACTTC.

Here the CDR3 reads CASSDISTGADTQYF. In DNA, the CDR3 is TGTGCCAGCAGTGACATATCCACGGGGGCAGATACGCAGTATTTT. The rearrangement uses TRBV6-1 and TRBJ2-3; D might be TRBD2 (6 bases). V dropped 3 bases and J dropped 4 bases, with 14 bases sitting between them. The length of the CDR3 is 15 residues. Germline V gene lookup returns CDR1 MNHNS and CDR2 SASEGT.

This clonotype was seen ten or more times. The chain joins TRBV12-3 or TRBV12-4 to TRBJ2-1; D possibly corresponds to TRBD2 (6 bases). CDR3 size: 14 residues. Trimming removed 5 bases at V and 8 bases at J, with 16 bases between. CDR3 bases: TGTGCCAGCAGTGAGACTAGAACGGATGATGAGCAGTTCTTC. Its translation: CASSETRTDDEQFF.

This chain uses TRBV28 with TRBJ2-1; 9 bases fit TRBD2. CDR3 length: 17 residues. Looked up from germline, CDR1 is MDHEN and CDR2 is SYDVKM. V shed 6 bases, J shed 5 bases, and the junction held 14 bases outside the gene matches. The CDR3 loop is CASRRLIRTSADNEQFF. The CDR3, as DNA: TGTGCCAGCAGACGCCTGATTCGGACTAGCGCCGACAATGAGCAGTTCTTC.

The CDR3 region has the DNA TGCGCCAGCAGCCAAGTGGGGACAACAGGGGGCACAGATACGCAGTATTTT. Translated, it gives CASSQVGTTGGTDTQYF. This rearrangement joins TRBV4-3 to TRBJ2-3, with 7 positions matching TRBD1. V shed 1 base and J 1 base; nucleotides not matched to a gene: 8. The CDR3 has 17 amino acids. Germline-derived CDR1 and CDR2 are LGHNA and YSLEER.